The 28 T cell receptor beta chains below come from one sample, sequenced in a study of blood T cell repertoires in COVID-19. The table came from immunoSEQ multiplex PCR; TCRdb's copy has only in-frame clones and leaves some out. The sample records roughly 150,000 clones, 70% to 80% being singletons. What was sequenced was peripheral blood. Receptors originate from a man aged 60 to 69 who had recovered from COVID-19.

V and J are TRBV3-1 (or the pseudogene TRBV3-2) and TRBJ2-5; possibly TRBD1 for D (5 bases). The V and J ends lost 3 bases and 0 bases respectively, with 11 bases between them. The CDR3 spans 15 residues. Germline CDR1 LGHDT, CDR2 YNNKEL (reference sequence). The CDR3 here is CASSHLQAHQETQYF. The CDR3 nucleotides read TGTGCCAGCAGCCATTTACAGGCTCACCAAGAGACCCAGTACTTC.

This clone occurred a few times. This chain joins TRBV7-8 and TRBJ1-1, with D possibly TRBD1 on 6 matching bases. Trimming left V 5 bases short and J 4 bases short, with 20 bases between. This CDR3 contains 16 residues. The germline CDR1 and CDR2 sequences are SGHVS and FQNEAQ. The chain's CDR3 is CASSPTARPTGTEAFF. The CDR3 DNA is TGTGCCAGCAGCCCAACAGCGAGGCCGACAGGCACTGAAGCTTTCTTT.

The genes are TRBV28 and TRBJ1-3; 8 nucleotides agree with TRBD1. Trimming removed 6 bases from V and 3 bases from J; junction bases left unmatched: 7. In germline, CDR1 is MDHEN, CDR2 SYDVKM. The CDR3 consists of 15 residues. The CDR3 sequence is CASSPPDRGGNTIYF. The CDR3 nucleotides read TGTGCCAGCAGCCCTCCTGACAGGGGTGGAAACACCATATATTTT.

The chain uses TRBV3-1 (or the pseudogene TRBV3-2) and TRBJ2-1; weak D call: TRBD2 (6 bases). This CDR3 spans 16 amino acids. CDR1 is LGHDT and CDR2 is YNNKEL in the germline V gene (reference sequence). Trimming stripped 4 bases from V and 8 bases from J, with 21 bases between. The CDR3 nucleotides read TGTGCCAGCAGCCGGAACATAGCGGTCTTGGTCGATGAGCAGTTCTTC. This translates into CASSRNIAVLVDEQFF.

The genes are TRBV3-1 (or the pseudogene TRBV3-2) and TRBJ1-2, with 8 bases matching TRBD1. Germline CDR1 reads LGHDT; CDR2 reads YNNKEL (reference sequence). The CDR3 length is 16 residues. The V gene end was trimmed by 1 base and the J gene end by 7 bases; junction bases not matched to a gene: 11. Here the CDR3 reads CASSQVVEQGVRGYTF. The CDR3 DNA sequence: TGTGCCAGCAGCCAAGTGGTGGAACAGGGGGTACGTGGCTACACCTTC.

The V gene is TRBV7-8, the J gene TRBJ2-1; no reliable D call. The germline V gene encodes CDR1 SGHVS and CDR2 FQNEAQ. The CDR3 loop spans 15 amino acids. V was pared by 5 bases and J by 0 bases, with 11 bases between. CDR3 amino acids: CASSQDPGSYNEQFF. The CDR3 nucleotides read TGTGCCAGCAGCCAGGATCCGGGCTCCTACAATGAGCAGTTCTTC.

V is TRBV28 and J is TRBJ2-1; 9 positions agree with TRBD2. The CDR3 runs to 14 residues. V trimming: 3 bases; J trimming: 5 bases; junction bases outside the gene matches: 2. The germline V gene has CDR1 MDHEN and CDR2 SYDVKM. Here the CDR3 DNA reads TGTGCCAGCAGTTTGAGCGGGAGGCACAATGAGCAGTTCTTC. Amino acids: CASSLSGRHNEQFF.

The chain joins TRBV2 to TRBJ1-4, with a weak D call TRBD1 (5 bases). V lost 6 bases to trimming and J lost 14 bases, with 13 bases between them. Germline CDR1 reads SNHLY; CDR2 reads FYNNEI. The CDR3 runs to 11 residues. CDR3 protein: CASRARVPLFF. CDR3 coding DNA: TGTGCCAGCAGAGCCAGGGTTCCGCTGTTTTTT.

The V and J genes are TRBV3-1 (or the pseudogene TRBV3-2) and TRBJ2-3; no clear D. The CDR3 extends over 16 amino acids. V lost 4 bases and J 1 base, leaving 15 bases between the germline ends. Per the germline V gene, CDR1 is LGHDT and CDR2 is YNNKEL (reference sequence). CDR3 sequence: CASSPERERGTDTQYF. CDR3 sequence (DNA): TGTGCCAGCAGCCCAGAGCGCGAGCGAGGCACAGATACGCAGTATTTT.

In DNA form, the CDR3 reads TGCGCCAGCAGCCTAGGGACAGGGGGTCGCGGAACTGAAGCTTTCTTT. This gives the protein CASSLGTGGRGTEAFF. V usage is TRBV5-1 and J usage is TRBJ1-1; TRBD1 matches 11 bases. CDR1 is SGHRS, CDR2 YFSETQ, per germline. CDR3 size: 16 residues. J gave up 5 bases and V 4 bases, and 10 bases lay outside the gene matches.

The rearrangement uses TRBV4-1 and TRBJ2-1; TRBD1 matches at 8 bases. From germline, CDR1 is MGHRA and CDR2 YSYEKL. The CDR3 is 16 residues long. V trimming: 4 bases; J trimming: 0 bases; junction bases outside the gene matches: 5. CDR3 in amino acids: CASSPRQGSSYNEQFF. CDR3 bases: TGCGCCAGCAGCCCCCGACAGGGGAGCTCCTACAATGAGCAGTTCTTC.

The chain uses TRBV2 and TRBJ2-5, with D possibly matching TRBD1 (6 bases). V was cut by 7 bases and J by 3 bases, with 15 bases left in between. The CDR3 consists of 14 residues. Germline V gene sequence: CDR1 SNHLY, CDR2 FYNNEI. As DNA, the CDR3 is TGTGCCAGCACCATAGGGGGTAGTAAAGAGACCCAGTACTTC. Its protein is CASTIGGSKETQYF.

This chain uses TRBV6-2 or TRBV6-3 with TRBJ1-5; 9 bases match TRBD1. Germline V CDR1 and CDR2: MNHEY, SVGEGT. J lost 5 bases, V lost 2 bases, and 4 bases had no gene match. The CDR3 has 15 residues. The CDR3 here is CASSYARTGDQPQHF. CDR3 nucleotide sequence: TGTGCCAGCAGTTACGCCCGGACAGGGGATCAGCCCCAGCATTTT.

The V and J genes are TRBV7-9 and TRBJ2-5; 7 bases line up with TRBD2. V was clipped by 1 base and J by 1 base; unmatched bases: 6. There are 16 residues in the CDR3. Germline V lookup: CDR1 SEHNR, CDR2 FQNEAQ (reference sequence). The CDR3 DNA reads as TGTGCCAGCAGCTTAGGGGCAGCGGGGCTCCAAGAGACCCAGTACTTC. Translation gives CASSLGAAGLQETQYF.

The chain uses TRBV21-1 and TRBJ1-4; no DNA check was done on the table's D call, TRBD1. TRBV21-1 is deemed a pseudogene. The CDR3 extends over 15 amino acids. CDR3 protein: CASSRRSDSNEKLFF. CDR3 DNA: TGTGCCAGCAGCCGAAGGTCGGACAGCAATGAAAAACTGTTTTTT.

The sample holds a few counts of this clone. The genes are TRBV18 and TRBJ2-7; 9 bases line up with TRBD1. Germline V gene data show CDR1 as KGHSH and CDR2 as LQKENI. V shed 3 bases, J shed 3 bases, and the junction held 3 bases outside the gene matches. The CDR3 contains 14 residues. The chain's CDR3 is CASSPDRGNYEQYF. The CDR3 DNA follows: TGTGCCAGCTCACCGGACAGGGGAAACTACGAGCAGTACTTC.

This chain uses TRBV5-4 with TRBJ1-2; tentative D call: TRBD1 (6 bases). Germline assignment: CDR1 SGHNT and CDR2 YYREEE (reference sequence). V was clipped by 2 bases and J by 4 bases, with 12 bases between them. The CDR3 runs 14 residues. CDR3 DNA sequence: TGTGCCAGCAGCTTTGACAGGTTTTCCTATGGCTACACCTTC. This codes for CASSFDRFSYGYTF.

The chain joins TRBV28 to TRBJ1-2; 7 nucleotides align to TRBD1. V lost 5 bases and J lost 8; bases outside the gene matches: 17. The CDR3 length is 16 residues. Germline V gives CDR1 MDHEN, CDR2 SYDVKM. CDR3 DNA: TGTGCCAGCAGTCTGACAGGGATGGGGCCGACAAAGGGCTACACCTTC. Its protein product is CASSLTGMGPTKGYTF.

V is TRBV19 and J is TRBJ2-3, with D perhaps matching TRBD1 (5 bases). Trimming left V 5 bases short and J 4 bases short, with 10 bases between. This CDR3 has 13 amino acids. Germline CDR1 reads LNHDA; CDR2 reads SQIVND (reference sequence). The CDR3 region has the DNA TGTGCCAGTAGTCCAAGGGGTCCAGATACGCAGTATTTT. It codes for CASSPRGPDTQYF.

In nucleotides, the CDR3 is TGTGCCAGCAGTTACGCCAGGAATCAGCCCCAGCATTTT. It specifies CASSYARNQPQHF. V is TRBV6-5 and J is TRBJ1-5; D is unresolved. V was cut by 2 bases and J by 4 bases, with 6 bases left in between. The CDR3 is 13 amino acids. Germline V lookup: CDR1 MNHEY, CDR2 SVGAGI.

CDR3 sequence: CAISPGQGGLEPQHF. CDR3 nucleotides: TGTGCCATCAGTCCGGGACAGGGCGGCCTGGAGCCCCAGCATTTT. The rearrangement joins TRBV10-3 to TRBJ1-5, with 9 bases fitting TRBD1. With 5 bases clipped from V and 8 bases from J, the junction kept 10 bases outside the gene matches. The CDR3 is made up of 15 amino acids. From germline, CDR1 is ENHRY and CDR2 SYGVKD.

The V gene is TRBV10-3, the J gene TRBJ2-3; D call uncertain. V lost 2 bases, J lost 2 bases, and 8 bases lay in between. Per germline, CDR1 ENHRY and CDR2 SYGVKD. There are 14 residues in the CDR3. In nucleotides, the CDR3 is TGTGCCATCAGTGAGGGCGGTTTCACAGATACGCAGTATTTT. Amino acid sequence: CAISEGGFTDTQYF.

The chain links TRBV7-2 to TRBJ1-4; D gene uncertain. The CDR3 is made up of 15 amino acids. Deletions cut 5 bases from V and 4 bases from J, with 14 bases between. CDR1 and CDR2 from the germline V gene are SGHTA and FQGNSA. The CDR3 spells CASSPRGGRNEKLFF. The CDR3 bases are TGTGCCAGCAGCCCCCGCGGCGGTCGTAATGAAAAACTGTTTTTT. The variable domain in full, completed from reference TRBV7-2 and TRBJ1-4, reads GAGVSQSPSNKVTEKGKDVELRCDPISGHTALYWYRQSLGQGLEFLIYFQGNSAPDKSGLPSDRFSAERTGGSVSTLTIQRTQQEDSAVYLCASSPRGGRNEKLFFGSGTQLSVL.

The V gene is TRBV4-1, the J gene TRBJ2-2; 7 bases are a match to TRBD2. Looked up from germline, CDR1 is MGHRA and CDR2 is YSYEKL. J was trimmed by 1 base and V by 4 bases; bases with no gene match: 6. The length of the CDR3 is 16 residues. The CDR3 loop is CASSPSGIGNTGELFF. CDR3 DNA sequence: TGCGCCAGCAGCCCCAGCGGGATTGGGAACACCGGGGAGCTGTTTTTT.

V gene TRBV6-5 combines with J gene TRBJ1-2; 8 nucleotides line up with TRBD1. The V and J ends lost 4 bases and 7 bases, in that order; junction bases with no gene match: 8. This CDR3 region has 14 residues. Germline V gene sequence: CDR1 MNHEY, CDR2 SVGAGI. CDR3 in DNA: TGTGCCAGCAGTTTTCGCAGGGGGCGAAGTGGCTACACCTTC. Its protein product is CASSFRRGRSGYTF.

This clone is a singleton in its sample. In DNA, the CDR3 is TGTGCCAGCAGCTTAGAGACAGGACGAGGCGAGCAGTACTTC. Its protein product is CASSLETGRGEQYF. J is TRBJ2-7 and V is TRBV7-2; D possibly corresponds to TRBD1 (6 bases). The germline V gene has CDR1 SGHTA and CDR2 FQGNSA. V was shortened by 1 base and J by 6 bases, with 13 bases between the two germline ends. The CDR3 sequence is 14 residues long.

The J gene is TRBJ2-7, the V gene TRBV21-1; the DNA was not compared with TRBD1, the D call given in the table. TRBV21-1 is deemed a pseudogene. The CDR3 covers 14 residues. CDR3 residues: CASSKNARVNEQYF. DNA for the CDR3: TGTGCCAGCAGCAAAAACGCCAGGGTAAACGAGCAGTACTTC.

The rearrangement joins TRBV28 to TRBJ2-6, with 8 bases that match TRBD1. This CDR3 contains 22 residues. Germline CDR1 MDHEN, CDR2 SYDVKM. Losses at the gene ends were 5 bases for V and 0 bases for J; bases not matched to a gene: 21. CDR3 coding DNA: TGTGCCAGCAGTCGAACAGGGGGGTATACTCTGGCAGGGCCCTCTGGGGCCAACGTCCTGACTTTC. Its translation is CASSRTGGYTLAGPSGANVLTF.